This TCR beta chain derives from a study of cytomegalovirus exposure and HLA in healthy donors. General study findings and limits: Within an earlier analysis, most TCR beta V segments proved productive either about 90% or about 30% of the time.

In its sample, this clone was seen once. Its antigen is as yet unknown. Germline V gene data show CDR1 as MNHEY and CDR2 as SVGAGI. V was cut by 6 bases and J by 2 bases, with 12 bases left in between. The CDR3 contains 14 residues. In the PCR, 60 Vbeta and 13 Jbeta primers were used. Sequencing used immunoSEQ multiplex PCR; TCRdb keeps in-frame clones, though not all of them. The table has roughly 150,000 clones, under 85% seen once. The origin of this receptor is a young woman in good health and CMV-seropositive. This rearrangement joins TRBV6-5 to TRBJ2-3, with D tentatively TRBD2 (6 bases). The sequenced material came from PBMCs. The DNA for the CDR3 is TGTGCCAGCAGAGACGGACTACTCACAGATACGCAGTATTTT. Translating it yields CASRDGLLTDTQYF.